What follows describes a single T cell receptor beta chain. This clone showed up just a few times. It has no known antigen specificity. No quality values exist for individual bases; no much larger clone is one base distant. The record originates from a study of CD8+ T cells in alopecia areata (dated by TCRdb to the late 2010s). Describing the broader study: High-throughput TCRbeta sequencing was used to examine T cell clonal expansion in alopecia areata in both the C3H/HeJ mouse model and human patients. The RNA source kit depended on sample type: the PAXgene miRNA kit for fixed scalp, the miRNeasy kit for PBMCs, and the RNeasy kit for mouse skin. Clonality in the scalp was compared among normal scalp (n=4), patchy alopecia areata scalp (n=8), and alopecia totalis/universalis scalp (n=8). immunoSEQ multiplex PCR using 35 Vbeta forward primers and 13 Jbeta reverse primers was used to amplify TCRbeta CDR3 regions. In humans, TCRbeta sequencing was performed on scalp tissue and on sorted CD4+ and CD8+ peripheral blood T cells from healthy controls and from patients with patchy or totalis/universalis alopecia areata.

The library relied on the immunoSEQ multiplex PCR assay. To provide template for TCR sequencing, every sample had RNA extracted and reverse transcribed into cDNA. First-strand cDNA was synthesized with SuperScript III using a 2:1 mix of oligo-dT and random hexamers. A synthetic immune receptor repertoire was used to measure amplification bias, and any remaining bias was corrected computationally. Turning to the authors' computational methods: After raw reads were preprocessed to remove errors, the CDR3 was defined following IMGT conventions as running from the conserved cysteine to phenylalanine. To get clonality, Shannon entropy was normalized by log2 of the number of productive unique TCRs and the result was subtracted from 1. Scalp TCRbeta sequences were cross-referenced with sorted blood CD4 and CD8 repertoires so that the CD4 or CD8 identity of scalp clones could be inferred. What TCRdb holds here is the immuneACCESS table cut down to in-frame rearrangements. Part of the clones is not present; checked against another copy, under half of the missing clones reflect an unresolved V gene, and the others are unexplained. V, J and clone size are taken as reported in that table, and D and trimming were inferred from the DNA itself. In all, the sample holds some 110,000 clones, and roughly two thirds of those were seen once. The biggest ten clones account for around 2.7% of the sample.

PBMCs were isolated by density centrifugation and stained for CD3, CD4 and CD8, and CD4+ and CD8+ T cells were sorted on a FACSAria. Scalp biopsies and blood samples were provided by unaffected controls. From cysteine to phenylalanine, the CDR3 is 13 amino acids long. CDR3 DNA is the only sequence kept; it has 39 bases, read in frame from the first base. V sheds 8 bases and J sheds 4 bases, leaving 11 bases between their ends. The CDR1 and CDR2 encoded by the germline V gene are MNHEY and SVGAGI. Study-wide conclusions, independent of this receptor: TCR sequences shared between patients were less clear than in mice, possibly partly because of HLA diversity in the patient population. Compared with normal scalp, lesional scalp had higher clonality and more expanded CD8+ clones, particularly in alopecia totalis/universalis, a pattern that suggests antigenic drive. Unlike mouse skin, which is dominated by gammadelta T cells, normal human skin has resident alphabeta T cells that are also sequenced, and this complicates analysis of the scalp TCR repertoire.

Recombination joined TRBV6-5 with TRBJ2-2; the D gene is possibly TRBD1, with 5 bases matching. This receptor was taken from a human donor in good health. The sequencing sample was made of CD4+ T cells sorted from blood. The nucleotide sequence reads TGTGCCAGCCGACAGTCTAGCACCGGGGAGCTGTTTTTT. Its protein is CASRQSSTGELFF.